The next 19 T cell receptor beta chains were all read from a single sample in a study of T cell responses to AZD1222 COVID-19 vaccine. TCRdb's table, derived via immunoSEQ multiplex PCR, lists solely in-frame clones and lacks some. This table has 150,000 to 200,000 clones, around 94% appearing once. Specimen: peripheral blood, collected on day 0 of AZD1222 vaccination. Every receptor here comes from an adult in good health.

The genes are TRBV11-3 and TRBJ1-1; D might be TRBD1 (6 bases). V lost 1 base, J lost 1 base, and 7 bases lay in between. The CDR3 contains 14 residues. Germline V gene sequence: CDR1 SGHNT, CDR2 YENEEA. CDR3 coding DNA: TGTGCCAGCAGCTTAGGACAGGAGAACACTGAAGCTTTCTTT. It yields the protein CASSLGQENTEAFF.

This chain uses TRBV12-5 with TRBJ1-1; D remains unclear. Germline CDR1 LGHNT, CDR2 FRNRAP. Trimming pared 0 bases from V and 3 bases from J, leaving 14 bases between. The CDR3 is 16 amino acids. The chain's CDR3 is CASGLVRGNGDTEAFF. The CDR3, as DNA: TGTGCTAGTGGTTTGGTACGAGGGAATGGTGACACTGAAGCTTTCTTT.

The chain employs TRBV5-1 and TRBJ2-1, with no clear D. The germline CDR1 and CDR2 sequences are SGHRS and YFSETQ. The CDR3 spans 14 residues. V lost 4 bases, J lost 8 bases, and 16 bases lay in between. The CDR3 DNA follows: TGCGCCAGCAGCCTAACGTCCTACACCGATGAGCAGTTCTTC. The encoded protein is CASSLTSYTDEQFF.

This chain links TRBV27 with TRBJ1-1; no clear D. CDR1 MNHEY and CDR2 SMNVEV come from the germline V gene (reference sequence). Trimming shortened V by 4 bases and J by 5 bases, and 11 bases separated the two germline ends. The CDR3 has 13 amino acids. CDR3 DNA: TGTGCCAGCAGTTCTTCTCGTCCAACTGAAGCTTTCTTT. Its protein is CASSSSRPTEAFF.

The chain is built from TRBV6-5 and TRBJ1-5; D not resolved. Trimming took off 7 bases at V and 3 bases at J, with 13 bases between the two ends. In germline, CDR1 is MNHEY, CDR2 SVGAGI. CDR3 length equals 14 residues. CDR3 DNA: TGTGCCAGCACCCGTACGGGGAACAATCAGCCCCAGCATTTT. It is translated as CASTRTGNNQPQHF.

This sequence joins TRBV4-2 and TRBJ2-7; D is perhaps TRBD2 (6 bases). Trimming pared 0 bases from V and 5 bases from J, leaving 8 bases between. This CDR3 is built from 13 residues. The germline CDR1 and CDR2 sequences are LGHNA and YNFKEQ. CDR3 sequence: CASSQDGGHEQYF. DNA for the CDR3: TGTGCCAGCAGCCAAGACGGGGGTCACGAGCAGTACTTC.

The genes are TRBV19 and TRBJ2-1; D remains ambiguous. CDR3 length: 18 amino acids. Trimming cost V 1 base and J 7 bases, with 23 bases left between them. Germline loops: CDR1 LNHDA, CDR2 SQIVND (reference sequence). The CDR3: CASSIGLLFRPLVNEQFF. CDR3 in DNA: TGTGCCAGTAGTATAGGCCTTCTCTTCAGGCCCTTGGTGAATGAGCAGTTCTTC.

This clone was recorded only once. The CDR3 bases are TGTGCCAGCAGTTATCGGCTAGCTGGGGATACGCAGTATTTT. Its translation: CASSYRLAGDTQYF. The chain links TRBV6-5 to TRBJ2-3, with a possible D match to TRBD2 (5 bases). The CDR3 has 14 residues. The V end lost 3 bases, the J end lost 6 bases, and 13 bases lay between the germline ends. CDR1 MNHEY and CDR2 SVGAGI come from the germline V gene.

V is TRBV12-3 or TRBV12-4 and J is TRBJ1-5; no reliable D call. CDR3 size: 13 residues. Trimming took off 3 bases at V and 4 bases at J, with 7 bases between the two ends. For the CDR3, the DNA is TGTGCCAGCAGTTTGGGCAGAAATCAGCCCCAGCATTTT. Its translation is CASSLGRNQPQHF.

The rearrangement uses TRBV18 and TRBJ2-1, with a tentative D call TRBD2 (6 bases). V lost 4 bases and J 9 bases, leaving 19 bases between the germline ends. Per the germline V gene, CDR1 is KGHSH and CDR2 is LQKENI. The CDR3 consists of 15 residues. The CDR3: CASSLTGPGEGEQFF. DNA for the CDR3: TGTGCCAGCTCACTAACCGGTCCGGGAGAAGGTGAGCAGTTCTTC.

The chain joins TRBV11-2 to TRBJ1-4; perhaps TRBD1 as D (5 bases). This CDR3 is built from 17 residues. CDR1 is SGHAT, CDR2 FQNNGV, per germline. Trimming removed 2 bases at V and 1 base at J, with 14 bases between. The CDR3 sequence is CASSLRRGEGTNEKLFF. CDR3 DNA: TGTGCCAGCAGCTTAAGGAGAGGGGAGGGAACTAATGAAAAACTGTTTTTT.

The rearrangement links TRBV21-1 to TRBJ2-7; the D call in the table, TRBD1, was not verified against the DNA. TRBV21-1 is tagged as a pseudogene. This CDR3 is 15 amino acids long. CDR3 region: CASSKKDSNFYEQYF. The CDR3 region has the DNA TGTGCCAGCAGCAAGAAGGACAGTAATTTCTACGAGCAGTACTTC.

This chain connects TRBV5-1 to TRBJ1-5, with 10 bases identical to TRBD1. Per germline, CDR1 SGHRS and CDR2 YFSETQ. This CDR3 has 14 amino acids. The ends lost 4 bases at V and 7 bases at J; junction bases unmatched: 5. In DNA, the CDR3 is TGCGCCAGCAGCCCCGGGACAGGGGAGCAGCCCCAGCATTTT. Its translation is CASSPGTGEQPQHF.

V gene TRBV29-1 combines with J gene TRBJ1-5, with D perhaps matching TRBD1 (5 bases). CDR1 is SQVTM and CDR2 is ANQGSEA in the germline V gene. The CDR3 runs to 13 residues. V lost 6 bases and J 5 bases, leaving 14 bases between the germline ends. The CDR3 DNA sequence: TGCAGCGTAGAATTGGGGGTTGATCAGCCCCAGCATTTT. Protein sequence: CSVELGVDQPQHF.

This chain uses TRBV11-2 with TRBJ1-1, with D uncertain. V shed 5 bases and J shed 11 bases, with 18 bases lying between them. CDR1 and CDR2 (germline): SGHAT, FQNNGV. The CDR3 loop spans 13 amino acids. The CDR3 DNA is TGTGCCAGCAGCCCCCTACTGGGGTCTCCGGCTTTCTTT. As protein: CASSPLLGSPAFF.

V and J are TRBV3-1 (or the pseudogene TRBV3-2) and TRBJ1-2; no clear D gene. Germline CDR1 reads LGHDT; CDR2 reads YNNKEL (reference sequence). The CDR3 spans 12 residues. Deletions cut 4 bases from V and 2 bases from J, with 5 bases between. The CDR3 region is CASSRVNYGYTF. DNA for the CDR3: TGTGCCAGCAGCCGGGTCAACTATGGCTACACCTTC.

The genes are TRBV30 and TRBJ1-3; D unresolved. CDR1 and CDR2 (germline): GTSNPN, SVGIG (reference sequence). The CDR3 sequence is 15 residues long. Trimming cost V 3 bases and J 0 bases, with 12 bases left between them. The CDR3 DNA reads TGTGCCTGGAGGGCCATTCGGGACTCTGGAAACACCATATATTTT. Encoded protein: CAWRAIRDSGNTIYF.

On this clone itself: One end of the junction does not line up with germline, which may come from a read error. The chain is built from TRBV5-1 and TRBJ2-3; D call uncertain. Germline values: CDR1 SGHRS, CDR2 YFSETQ. The CDR3 length is 14 residues. CDR3 bases: TGCGCCAGCCTGCCGGAGTTTGGCACAGCTACGCAGTATTTT. Protein product: CASLPEFGTATQYF.

The rearrangement links TRBV25-1 to TRBJ1-3; D gene uncertain. CDR3 length equals 13 residues. Germline CDR1 and CDR2: MGHDK and SYGVNS. V lost 8 bases, J lost 0 bases, and 8 bases lay in between. The CDR3 region has the DNA TGTGCCAGCTCTCCAGACTCTGGAAACACCATATATTTT. The encoded protein is CASSPDSGNTIYF.